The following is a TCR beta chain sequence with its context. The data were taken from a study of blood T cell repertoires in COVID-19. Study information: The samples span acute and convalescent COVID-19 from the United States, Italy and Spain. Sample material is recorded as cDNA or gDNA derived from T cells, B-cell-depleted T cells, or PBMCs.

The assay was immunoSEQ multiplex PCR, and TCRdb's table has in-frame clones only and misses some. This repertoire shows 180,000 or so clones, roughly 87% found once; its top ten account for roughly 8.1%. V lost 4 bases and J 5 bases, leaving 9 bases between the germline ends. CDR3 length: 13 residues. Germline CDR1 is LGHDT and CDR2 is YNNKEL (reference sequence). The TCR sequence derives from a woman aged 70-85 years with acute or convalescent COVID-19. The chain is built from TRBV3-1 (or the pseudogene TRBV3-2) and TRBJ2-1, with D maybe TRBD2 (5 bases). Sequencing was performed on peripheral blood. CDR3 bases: TGTGCCAGCAGCCCAACTAGGAACAATGAGCAGTTCTTC. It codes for CASSPTRNNEQFF.